Many counts were recorded for the clone carrying this T cell receptor beta chain. The antigen is unknown. The data originate from a study of glioma-infiltrating T cells. Study-wide findings and caveats: Above-expected tissue-blood divergence occurred in all gliomas, most in low-grade ones.

Amplification of TCR alpha and beta CDR3 regions from RNA used iRepertoire nested multiplex PCR. For one-step reverse transcription and amplification, about 85-400 ng of tissue mRNA or PBMC total RNA was used. Each CDR3 protein gets one entry after TCRdb re-called the multiplex PCR reads with MiXCR. The data show approximately 120,000 distinct CDR3 sequences, 20% to 25% seen once. The CDR3 sequence is 16 residues long. The germline V gene encodes CDR1 LGHNA and CDR2 YNFKEQ. The V segment lost 4 bases and the J segment 0 bases; nucleotides outside the gene matches: 7. This TCR derives from a human donor with low-grade glioma or glioblastoma, undergoing nonglioma brain surgery, or in good health (not recorded which). The chain joins TRBV4-2 to TRBJ2-7, with 9 positions matching TRBD2. Input material: glioma tissue, nonneoplastic brain tissue, or PBMCs (not recorded which). The CDR3 loop reads CASSPYPAGGSYEQYF. The DNA of the CDR3 is TGTGCCAGCAGCCCGTACCCAGCGGGGGGCTCCTACGAGCAGTACTTC.